The 8 T cell receptor beta chains below come from one sample, sequenced in a study of cytomegalovirus exposure and HLA in healthy donors. It was with 60 Vbeta and 13 Jbeta primers that the PCR ran. The data were produced by immunoSEQ multiplex PCR, yet TCRdb's version contains in-frame clones alone and is incomplete. Of about 140,000 clones listed, over 60% were seen once; the top ten hold over 1.5%. Sequencing was performed on PBMCs. The receptors shown here come from a man between 40 and 49 years old in good health and CMV-seronegative.

This rearrangement joins TRBV28 to TRBJ1-2; D is unresolved. This CDR3 spans 12 amino acids. V was clipped by 3 bases and J by 1 base, with 3 bases between them. The germline CDR1 and CDR2 sequences are MDHEN and SYDVKM. CDR3 region: CASSFINYGYTF. CDR3 in DNA: TGTGCCAGCAGTTTCATTAACTATGGCTACACCTTC.

This chain joins TRBV10-2 and TRBJ2-3; TRBD2 agrees at 12 bases. V lost 2 bases, J lost 5 bases, and 11 bases stayed unmatched. The germline CDR1 and CDR2 sequences are WSHSY and SAAADI. The length of the CDR3 is 18 residues. The CDR3 here is CASSERYLAGGIGDTQYF. DNA of the CDR3: TGCGCCAGCAGTGAGAGGTACCTAGCGGGAGGGATTGGAGATACGCAGTATTTT.

This clone has more than one count but fewer than ten. The chain combines TRBV2 with TRBJ2-1, with 12 bases aligning to TRBD2. Germline V gene data show CDR1 as SNHLY and CDR2 as FYNNEI. The junction had 7 bases not matched to a gene; V was cut back by 3 bases and J by 7 bases. The CDR3 consists of 16 residues. CDR3 DNA sequence: TGTGCCAGCAGTGACCCCGCCGGGACTAGCGGGAATGAGCAGTTCTTC. It translates to CASSDPAGTSGNEQFF. The full variable domain, with the rest looked up from reference TRBV2 and TRBJ2-1, is EPEVTQTPSHQVTQMGQEVILRCVPISNHLYFYWYRQILGQKVEFLVSFYNNEISEKSEIFDDQFSVERPDGSNFTLKIRSTKLEDSAMYFCASSDPAGTSGNEQFFGPGTRLTVL.

The CDR3 protein is CASSLVEAGGGYTF. For the CDR3, the DNA is TGTGCCAGCAGCTTAGTGGAAGCGGGGGGAGGCTACACCTTC. The rearrangement uses TRBV7-2 and TRBJ1-2; perhaps TRBD1 as D (5 bases). V lost 1 base and J 8 bases, leaving 14 bases between the germline ends. The CDR3 is 14 residues long. The germline gives CDR1 SGHTA, CDR2 FQGNSA.

The chain recombines TRBV4-2 with TRBJ1-2; TRBD1 agrees at 7 bases. Germline assignment: CDR1 LGHNA and CDR2 YNFKEQ. The V gene end was trimmed by 0 bases and the J gene end by 3 bases; junction bases not matched to a gene: 4. The CDR3 covers 15 residues. DNA for the CDR3: TGTGCCAGCAGCCAAGAGACAGGGCCTCACTATGGCTACACCTTC. It is translated as CASSQETGPHYGYTF.

This chain links TRBV4-2 with TRBJ2-2, with 10 positions matching TRBD2. The length of the CDR3 is 18 residues. Germline V gives CDR1 LGHNA, CDR2 YNFKEQ. J lost 5 bases, V lost 0 bases, and 9 bases had no gene match. In DNA form, the CDR3 reads TGTGCCAGCAGCCAAGAGCCCTCCCTAGCGGGGGCTACCGGGGAGCTGTTTTTT. Encoded protein: CASSQEPSLAGATGELFF.

This chain connects TRBV7-2 to TRBJ1-2, with a tentative D call TRBD1 (5 bases). CDR3 length: 14 amino acids. Deletions cut 1 base from V and 4 bases from J, with 10 bases between. Germline loops: CDR1 SGHTA, CDR2 FQGNSA. The CDR3 is CASSLVAGPYGYTF. The CDR3 coding sequence is TGTGCCAGCAGCTTAGTCGCAGGGCCCTATGGCTACACCTTC.

This rearrangement joins TRBV28 to TRBJ2-5; 8 bases align to TRBD2. The junction had 11 bases not matched to a gene; V was cut back by 6 bases and J by 5 bases. CDR1 and CDR2 from the germline V gene are MDHEN and SYDVKM. The CDR3 extends over 15 amino acids. The CDR3 coding sequence is TGTGCCAGCAGCCAACATCGGGGGGGCAGGGAGACCCAGTACTTC. It translates to CASSQHRGGRETQYF. Variable domain in full (rest from reference TRBV28 and TRBJ2-5): DVKVTQSSRYLVKRTGEKVFLECVQDMDHENMFWYRQDPGLGLRLIYFSYDVKMKEKGDIPEGYSVSREKKERFSLILESASTNQTSMYLCASSQHRGGRETQYFGPGTRLLVL.